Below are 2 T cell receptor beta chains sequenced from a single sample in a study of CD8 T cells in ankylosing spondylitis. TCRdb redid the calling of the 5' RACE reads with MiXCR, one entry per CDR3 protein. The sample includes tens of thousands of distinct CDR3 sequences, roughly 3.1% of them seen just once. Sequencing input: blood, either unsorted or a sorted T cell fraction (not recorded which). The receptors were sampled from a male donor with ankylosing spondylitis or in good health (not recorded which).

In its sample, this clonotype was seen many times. CDR3 DNA sequence: TGTGCCAGCAGCCAGCCCCGGCACAGGGACTCTGGGGCCAACGTCCTGACTTTC. Its protein product is CASSQPRHRDSGANVLTF. The J gene is TRBJ2-6, the V gene TRBV9; a possible D gene is TRBD1 (6 bases). The germline V gene has CDR1 SGDLS and CDR2 YYNGEE. Trimming stripped 4 bases from V and 0 bases from J, with 17 bases between. This CDR3 has 18 amino acids.

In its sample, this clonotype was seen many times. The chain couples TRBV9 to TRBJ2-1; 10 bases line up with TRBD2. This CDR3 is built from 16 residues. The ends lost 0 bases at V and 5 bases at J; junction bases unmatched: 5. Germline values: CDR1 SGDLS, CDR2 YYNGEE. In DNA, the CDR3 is TGTGCCAGCAGCGTAGGTCCAGCGGGAGGGGACAATGAGCAGTTCTTC. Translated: CASSVGPAGGDNEQFF. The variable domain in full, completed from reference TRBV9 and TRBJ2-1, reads DSGVTQTPKHLITATGQRVTLRCSPRSGDLSVYWYQQSLDQGLQFLIQYYNGEERAKGNILERFSAQQFPDLHSELNLSSLELGDSALYFCASSVGPAGGDNEQFFGPGTRLTVL.